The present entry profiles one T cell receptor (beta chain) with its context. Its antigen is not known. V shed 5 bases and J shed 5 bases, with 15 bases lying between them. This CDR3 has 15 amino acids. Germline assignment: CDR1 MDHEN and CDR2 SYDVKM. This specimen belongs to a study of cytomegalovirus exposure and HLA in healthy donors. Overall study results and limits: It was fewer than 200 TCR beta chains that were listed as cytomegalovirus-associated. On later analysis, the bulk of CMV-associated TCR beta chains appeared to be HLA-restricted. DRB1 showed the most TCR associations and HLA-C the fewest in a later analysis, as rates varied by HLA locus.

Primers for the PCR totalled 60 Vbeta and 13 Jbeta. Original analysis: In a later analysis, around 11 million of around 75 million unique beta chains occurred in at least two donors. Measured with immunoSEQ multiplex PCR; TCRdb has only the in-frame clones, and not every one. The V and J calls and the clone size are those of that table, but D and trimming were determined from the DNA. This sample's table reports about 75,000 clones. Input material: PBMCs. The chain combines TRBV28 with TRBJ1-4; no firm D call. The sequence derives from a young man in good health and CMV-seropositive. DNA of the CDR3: TGTGCCAGCAGTCTAAGGACCGGCGGGAATGAAAAACTGTTTTTT. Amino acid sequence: CASSLRTGGNEKLFF.